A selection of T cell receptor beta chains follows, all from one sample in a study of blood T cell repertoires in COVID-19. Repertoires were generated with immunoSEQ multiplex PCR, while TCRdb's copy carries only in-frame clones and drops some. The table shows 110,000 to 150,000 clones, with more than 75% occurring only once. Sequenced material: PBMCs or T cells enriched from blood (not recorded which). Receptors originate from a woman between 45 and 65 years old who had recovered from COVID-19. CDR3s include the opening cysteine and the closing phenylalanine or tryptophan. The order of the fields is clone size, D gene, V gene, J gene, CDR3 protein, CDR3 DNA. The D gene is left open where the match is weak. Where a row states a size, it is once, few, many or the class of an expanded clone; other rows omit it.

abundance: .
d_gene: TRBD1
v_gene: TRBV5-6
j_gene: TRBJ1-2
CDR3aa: CASRYQDRVIYGYTF
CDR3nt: TGTGCCAGCAGATACCAAGACAGGGTCATCTATGGCTACACCTTC

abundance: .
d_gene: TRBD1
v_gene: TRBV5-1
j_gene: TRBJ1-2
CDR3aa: CASSLDAPGQGAYGYTF
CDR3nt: TGCGCCAGCAGCTTGGATGCCCCGGGACAGGGGGCTTATGGCTACACCTTC

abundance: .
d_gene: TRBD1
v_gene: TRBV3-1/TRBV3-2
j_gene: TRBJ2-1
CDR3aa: CASSRDSHSEQFF
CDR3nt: TGTGCCAGCAGCCGGGACAGCCACAGTGAGCAGTTCTTC

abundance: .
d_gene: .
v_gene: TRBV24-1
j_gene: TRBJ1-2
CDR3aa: CATSETGLGYGYTF
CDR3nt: TGTGCCACCAGTGAGACAGGATTGGGATATGGCTACACCTTC

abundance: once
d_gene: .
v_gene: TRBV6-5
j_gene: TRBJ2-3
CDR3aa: CASSRTPGTDTQYF
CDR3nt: TGTGCCAGCAGCCGAACCCCGGGCACAGATACGCAGTATTTT

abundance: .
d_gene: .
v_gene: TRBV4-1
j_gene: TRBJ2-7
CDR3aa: CASSLTDFYEQYF
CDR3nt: TGCGCCAGCAGCCTAACGGACTTCTACGAGCAGTACTTC

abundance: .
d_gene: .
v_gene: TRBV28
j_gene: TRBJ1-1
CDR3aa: CASSYTGRNTEAFF
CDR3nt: TGTGCCAGCAGCTACACAGGGAGGAACACTGAAGCTTTCTTT

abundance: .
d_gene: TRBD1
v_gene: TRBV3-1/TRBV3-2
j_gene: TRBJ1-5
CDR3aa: CASSSRGHQPQHF
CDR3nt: TGTGCCAGCAGCTCCAGGGGGCATCAGCCCCAGCATTTT

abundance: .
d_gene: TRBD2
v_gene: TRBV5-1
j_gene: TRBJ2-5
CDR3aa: CASSRTSGAETQYF
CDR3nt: TGCGCCAGCAGTCGGACTAGCGGGGCAGAGACCCAGTACTTC

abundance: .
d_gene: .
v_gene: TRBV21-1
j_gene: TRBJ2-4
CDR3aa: CAVSWGQTLAKNIQYF
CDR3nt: TGTGCCGTCTCTTGGGGACAGACCTTAGCCAAAAACATTCAGTACTTC

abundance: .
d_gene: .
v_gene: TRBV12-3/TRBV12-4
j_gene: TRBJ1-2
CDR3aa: CASSLFGGGYTF
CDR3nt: TGTGCCAGCAGTTTATTCGGGGGAGGCTACACCTTC

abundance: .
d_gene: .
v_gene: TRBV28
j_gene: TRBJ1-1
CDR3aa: CASPDSLNTEAFF
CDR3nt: TGTGCCAGCCCGGACTCCTTGAACACTGAAGCTTTCTTT

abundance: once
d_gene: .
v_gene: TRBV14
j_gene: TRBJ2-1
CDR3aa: CASSAGYYNEQFF
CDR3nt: TGTGCCAGCAGCGCGGGCTACTACAATGAGCAGTTCTTC

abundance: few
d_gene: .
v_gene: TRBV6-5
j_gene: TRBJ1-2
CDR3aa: CASSPTGFVGYTF
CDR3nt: TGTGCCAGCAGTCCGACAGGATTCGTTGGCTACACCTTC

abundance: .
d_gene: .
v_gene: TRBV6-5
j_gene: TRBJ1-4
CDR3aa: CASSYSMREKLFF
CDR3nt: TGTGCCAGCAGTTACAGCATGCGTGAAAAACTGTTTTTT

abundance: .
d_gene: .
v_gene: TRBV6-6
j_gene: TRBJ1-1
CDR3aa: CASSPSNTEAFF
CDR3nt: TGTGCCAGCAGTCCGTCGAACACTGAAGCTTTCTTT

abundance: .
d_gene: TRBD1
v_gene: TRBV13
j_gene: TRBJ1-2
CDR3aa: CASSPNLIGDSQYGYTF
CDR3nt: TGTGCCAGCAGCCCAAACCTTATCGGGGACAGTCAGTATGGCTACACCTTC

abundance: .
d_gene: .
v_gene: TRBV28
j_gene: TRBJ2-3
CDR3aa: CASSQIMDYGGTDTQYF
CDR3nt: TGTGCCAGCAGCCAAATAATGGACTATGGCGGCACAGATACGCAGTATTTT

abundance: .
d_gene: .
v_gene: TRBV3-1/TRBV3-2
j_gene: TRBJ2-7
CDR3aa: CASSQDLREQYF
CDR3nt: TGTGCCAGCAGCCAAGATCTCCGCGAGCAGTACTTC

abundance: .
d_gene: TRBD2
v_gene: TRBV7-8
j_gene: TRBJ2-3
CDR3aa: CASTLDRAGGSDTQYF
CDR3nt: TGTGCCAGCACACTAGATAGGGCGGGGGGCTCAGATACGCAGTATTTT

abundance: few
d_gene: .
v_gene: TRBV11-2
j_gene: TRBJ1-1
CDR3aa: CASSLVEGVEAFF
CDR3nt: TGTGCCAGCAGCTTAGTGGAGGGAGTAGAAGCTTTCTTT

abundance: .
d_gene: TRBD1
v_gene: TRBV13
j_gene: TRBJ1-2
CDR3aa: CASSTRTGYGYTF
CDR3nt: TGTGCCAGCAGCACCCGGACAGGCTATGGCTACACCTTC

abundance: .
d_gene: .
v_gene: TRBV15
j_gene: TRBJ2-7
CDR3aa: CATSRLEGGSYEQYF
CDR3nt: TGTGCCACCAGCAGATTGGAAGGGGGCTCCTACGAGCAGTACTTC

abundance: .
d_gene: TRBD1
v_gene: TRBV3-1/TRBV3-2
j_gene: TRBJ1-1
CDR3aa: CASSRQGGAFF
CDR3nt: TGTGCCAGCAGCCGACAGGGTGGAGCTTTCTTT

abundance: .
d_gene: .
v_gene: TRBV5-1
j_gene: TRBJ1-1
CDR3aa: CASSSGTTNTEAFF
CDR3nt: TGCGCCAGCAGTTCCGGGACAACGAACACTGAAGCTTTCTTT

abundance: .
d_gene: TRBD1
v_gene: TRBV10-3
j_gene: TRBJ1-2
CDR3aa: CAISGIGTAYGYTF
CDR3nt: TGTGCCATCAGTGGGATCGGGACAGCCTATGGCTACACCTTC

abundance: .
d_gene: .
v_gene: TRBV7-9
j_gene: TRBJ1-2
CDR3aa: CASSSSLQGWRGYTF
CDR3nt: TGTGCCAGCAGCTCCAGCCTACAGGGATGGCGGGGCTACACCTTC

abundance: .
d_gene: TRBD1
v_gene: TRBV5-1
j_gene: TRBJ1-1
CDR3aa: CASSPTTAQQGVTEAFF
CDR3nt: TGCGCCAGCAGCCCCACCACCGCCCAACAGGGGGTGACTGAAGCTTTCTTT

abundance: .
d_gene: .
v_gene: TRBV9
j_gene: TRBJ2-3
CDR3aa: CASSPGGTPVGDTQYF
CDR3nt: TGTGCCAGCAGCCCAGGTGGGACTCCGGTTGGAGATACGCAGTATTTT

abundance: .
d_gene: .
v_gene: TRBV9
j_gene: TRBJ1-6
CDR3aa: CASSVEGGPNSPLHF
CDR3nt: TGTGCCAGCAGCGTAGAGGGGGGGCCTAATTCACCCCTCCACTTT

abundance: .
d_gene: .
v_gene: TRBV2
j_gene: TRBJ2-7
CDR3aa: CASSEAQGDEQYF
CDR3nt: TGTGCCAGCAGTGAAGCGCAGGGTGACGAGCAGTACTTC

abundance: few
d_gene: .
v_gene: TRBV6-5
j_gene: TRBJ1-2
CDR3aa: CASSYSQGSNYGYTF
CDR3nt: TGTGCCAGCAGTTACTCCCAGGGTAGCAACTATGGCTACACCTTC

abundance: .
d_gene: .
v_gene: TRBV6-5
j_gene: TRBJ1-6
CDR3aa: CASSIRQADNSPLHF
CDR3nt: TGTGCCAGCAGTATCCGACAGGCCGATAATTCACCCCTCCACTTT

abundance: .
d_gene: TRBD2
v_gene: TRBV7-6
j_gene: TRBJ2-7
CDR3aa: CASSLELAGRYEQYF
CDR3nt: TGTGCCAGCAGCTTAGAGTTAGCGGGTAGATACGAGCAGTACTTC

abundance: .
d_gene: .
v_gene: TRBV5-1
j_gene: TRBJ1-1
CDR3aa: CASRRVGGSRGAEAFF
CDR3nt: TGCGCCAGCAGACGTGTCGGCGGAAGCCGGGGGGCTGAAGCTTTCTTT

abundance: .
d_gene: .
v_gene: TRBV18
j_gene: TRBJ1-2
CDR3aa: CASSPPGGSYGYTF
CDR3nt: TGTGCCAGCTCACCACCCGGGGGGTCCTATGGCTACACCTTC

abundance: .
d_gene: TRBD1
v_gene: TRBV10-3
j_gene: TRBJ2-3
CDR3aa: CAITGGTGVTDTQYF
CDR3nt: TGTGCCATCACCGGCGGGACAGGGGTAACAGATACGCAGTATTTT

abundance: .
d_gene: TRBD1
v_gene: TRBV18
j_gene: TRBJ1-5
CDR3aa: CASSPPAGGQPQHF
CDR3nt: TGTGCCAGCTCACCACCGGCAGGGGGACAGCCCCAGCATTTT

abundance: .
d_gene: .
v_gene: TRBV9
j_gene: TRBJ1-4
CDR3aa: CASSQGLEEKLFF
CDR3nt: TGTGCCAGCAGCCAGGGGTTGGAGGAAAAACTGTTTTTT

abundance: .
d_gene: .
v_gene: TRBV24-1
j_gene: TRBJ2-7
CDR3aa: CATSDPDGSSYEQYF
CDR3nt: TGTGCCACCAGTGATCCGGACGGGAGTTCCTACGAGCAGTACTTC

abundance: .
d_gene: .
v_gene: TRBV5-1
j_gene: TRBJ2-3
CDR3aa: CASSSPGIQADTQYF
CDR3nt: TGCGCCAGCAGCTCGCCCGGAATTCAGGCAGATACGCAGTATTTT

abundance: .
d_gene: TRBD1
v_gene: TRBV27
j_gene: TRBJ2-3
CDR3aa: CASRLQGLVTDTQYF
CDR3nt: TGTGCCAGCAGGCTACAGGGGCTAGTCACAGATACGCAGTATTTT

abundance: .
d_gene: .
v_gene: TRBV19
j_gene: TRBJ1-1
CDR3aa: CASSRTGLSTEAFF
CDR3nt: TGTGCCAGTAGTCGAACAGGGTTGAGCACTGAAGCTTTCTTT

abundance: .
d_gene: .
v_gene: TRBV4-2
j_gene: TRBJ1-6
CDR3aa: CASSAGDHSPLHF
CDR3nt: TGTGCCAGCTCGGCAGGGGATCATTCACCCCTCCACTTT

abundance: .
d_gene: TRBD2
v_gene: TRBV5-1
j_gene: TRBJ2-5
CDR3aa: CASSLGSGGTYQETQYF
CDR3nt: TGCGCCAGCAGCTTGGGTAGCGGGGGGACGTACCAAGAGACCCAGTACTTC